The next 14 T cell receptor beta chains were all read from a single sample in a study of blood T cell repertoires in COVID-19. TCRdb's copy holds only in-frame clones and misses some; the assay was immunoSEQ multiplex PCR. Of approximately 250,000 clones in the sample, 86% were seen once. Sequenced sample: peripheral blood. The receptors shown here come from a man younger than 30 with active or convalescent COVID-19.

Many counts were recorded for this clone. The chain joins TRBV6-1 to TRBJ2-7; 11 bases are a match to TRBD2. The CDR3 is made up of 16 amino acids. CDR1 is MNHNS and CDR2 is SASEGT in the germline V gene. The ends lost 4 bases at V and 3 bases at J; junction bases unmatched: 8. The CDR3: CASSVVAGGPNYEQYF. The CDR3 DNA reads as TGTGCCAGCAGTGTAGTAGCGGGGGGGCCGAACTACGAGCAGTACTTC.

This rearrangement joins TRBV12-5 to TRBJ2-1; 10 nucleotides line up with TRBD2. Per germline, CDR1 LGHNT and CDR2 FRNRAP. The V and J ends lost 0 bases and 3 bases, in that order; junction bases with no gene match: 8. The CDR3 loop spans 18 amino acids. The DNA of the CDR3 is TGTGCTAGTGGTTTGGTACCCCCCCGGACTAGCGGCTACAATGAGCAGTTCTTC. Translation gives CASGLVPPRTSGYNEQFF.

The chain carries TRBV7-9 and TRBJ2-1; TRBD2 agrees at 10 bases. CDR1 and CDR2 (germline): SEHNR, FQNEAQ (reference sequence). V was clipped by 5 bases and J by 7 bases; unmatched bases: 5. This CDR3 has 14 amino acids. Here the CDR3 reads CASSLGGLANEQFF. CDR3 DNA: TGTGCCAGCAGCCTGGGGGGACTAGCGAATGAGCAGTTCTTC.

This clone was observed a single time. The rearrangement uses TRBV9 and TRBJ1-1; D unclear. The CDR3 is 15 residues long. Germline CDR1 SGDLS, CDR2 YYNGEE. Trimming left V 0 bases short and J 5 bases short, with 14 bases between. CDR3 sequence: CASSVDGRLETEAFF. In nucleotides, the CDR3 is TGTGCCAGCAGCGTAGATGGGAGGTTGGAGACTGAAGCTTTCTTT.

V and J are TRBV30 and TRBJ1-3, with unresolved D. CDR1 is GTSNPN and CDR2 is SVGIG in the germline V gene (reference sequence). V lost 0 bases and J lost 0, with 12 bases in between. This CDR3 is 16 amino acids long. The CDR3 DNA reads TGTGCCTGGAGTGTTCCCCGGGTTAACTCTGGAAACACCATATATTTT. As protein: CAWSVPRVNSGNTIYF.

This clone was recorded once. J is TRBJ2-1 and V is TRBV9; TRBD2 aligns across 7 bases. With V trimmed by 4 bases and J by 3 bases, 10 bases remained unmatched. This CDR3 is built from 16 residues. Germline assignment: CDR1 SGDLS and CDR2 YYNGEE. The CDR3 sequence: CASSLSGAGVYNEQFF. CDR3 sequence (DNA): TGTGCCAGCAGCCTGAGCGGGGCGGGAGTCTACAATGAGCAGTTCTTC.

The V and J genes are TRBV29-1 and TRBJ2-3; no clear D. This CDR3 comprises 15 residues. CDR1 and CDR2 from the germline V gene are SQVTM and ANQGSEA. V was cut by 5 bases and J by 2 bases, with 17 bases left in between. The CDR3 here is CSVRVHQALTDTQYF. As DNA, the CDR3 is TGCAGCGTTCGGGTCCACCAAGCCCTCACAGATACGCAGTATTTT.

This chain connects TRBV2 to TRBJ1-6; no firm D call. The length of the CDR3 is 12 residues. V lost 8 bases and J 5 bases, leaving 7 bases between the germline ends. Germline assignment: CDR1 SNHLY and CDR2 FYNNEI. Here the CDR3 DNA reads TGTGCCAGCGCGGCAGATAATTCACCCCTCCACTTT. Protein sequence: CASAADNSPLHF. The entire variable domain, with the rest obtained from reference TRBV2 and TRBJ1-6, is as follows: EPEVTQTPSHQVTQMGQEVILRCVPISNHLYFYWYRQILGQKVEFLVSFYNNEISEKSEIFDDQFSVERPDGSNFTLKIRSTKLEDSAMYFCASAADNSPLHFGNGTRLTVT.

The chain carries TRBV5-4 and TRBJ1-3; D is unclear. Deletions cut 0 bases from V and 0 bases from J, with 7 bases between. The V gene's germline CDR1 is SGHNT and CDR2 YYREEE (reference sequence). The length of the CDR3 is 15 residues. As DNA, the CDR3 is TGTGCCAGCAGCTTGGGGGCAGCCTCTGGAAACACCATATATTTT. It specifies CASSLGAASGNTIYF.

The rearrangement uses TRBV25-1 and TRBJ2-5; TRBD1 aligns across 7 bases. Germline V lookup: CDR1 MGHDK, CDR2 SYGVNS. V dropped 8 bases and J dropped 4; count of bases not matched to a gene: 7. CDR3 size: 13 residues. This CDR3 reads CASARTGLETQYF. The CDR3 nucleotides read TGTGCCAGCGCACGGACAGGACTAGAGACCCAGTACTTC.

Written as DNA, the CDR3 is TGTGCCAGCTCGGGACAGGGACCCTATAATTCACCCCTCCACTTT. This encodes CASSGQGPYNSPLHF. The chain joins TRBV6-5 to TRBJ1-6, with 9 nucleotides matching TRBD1. Germline CDR1 reads MNHEY; CDR2 reads SVGAGI. The CDR3 sequence is 15 residues long. The ends lost 8 bases at V and 2 bases at J; junction bases unmatched: 4.

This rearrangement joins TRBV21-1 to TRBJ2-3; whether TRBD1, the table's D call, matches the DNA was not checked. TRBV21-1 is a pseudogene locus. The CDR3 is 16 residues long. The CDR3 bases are TGTGCCAGCAGCAAAGTGGACAGGCCAAGCAGGGCGGCGCAGTATTTT. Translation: CASSKVDRPSRAAQYF.

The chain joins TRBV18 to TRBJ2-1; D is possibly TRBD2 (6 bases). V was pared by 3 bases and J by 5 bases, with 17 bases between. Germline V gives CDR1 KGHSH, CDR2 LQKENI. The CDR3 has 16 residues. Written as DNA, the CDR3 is TGTGCCAGCTCACCTCTAATGGAGGGGAGTGACAATGAGCAGTTCTTC. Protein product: CASSPLMEGSDNEQFF.

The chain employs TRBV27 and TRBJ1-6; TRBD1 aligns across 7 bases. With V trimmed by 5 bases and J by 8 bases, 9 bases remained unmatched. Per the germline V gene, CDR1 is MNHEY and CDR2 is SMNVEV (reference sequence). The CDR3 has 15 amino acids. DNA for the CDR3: TGTGCCAGCAGTCGGGGACAGAACCGGGATTCACCCCTCCACTTT. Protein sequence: CASSRGQNRDSPLHF.